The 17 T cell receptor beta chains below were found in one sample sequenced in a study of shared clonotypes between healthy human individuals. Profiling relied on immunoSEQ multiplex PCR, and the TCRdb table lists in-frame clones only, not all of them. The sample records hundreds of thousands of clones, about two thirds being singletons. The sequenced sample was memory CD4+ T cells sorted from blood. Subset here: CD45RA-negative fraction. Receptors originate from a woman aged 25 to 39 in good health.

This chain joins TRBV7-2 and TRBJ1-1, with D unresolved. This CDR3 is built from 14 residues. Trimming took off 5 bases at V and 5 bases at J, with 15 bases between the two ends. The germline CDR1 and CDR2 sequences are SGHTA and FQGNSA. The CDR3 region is CASSPRQERTEAFF. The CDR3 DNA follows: TGTGCCAGCAGCCCCCGCCAAGAGAGGACTGAAGCTTTCTTT.

In DNA, the CDR3 is TGTGCCAGCAGCTTTTCAGGGGGCACAGATACGCAGTATTTT. Amino acids: CASSFSGGTDTQYF. V gene TRBV11-2 combines with J gene TRBJ2-3; D is perhaps TRBD1 (6 bases). The CDR3 runs to 14 residues. The germline V gene encodes CDR1 SGHAT and CDR2 FQNNGV. V lost 3 bases to trimming and J lost 1 base, with 8 bases between them.

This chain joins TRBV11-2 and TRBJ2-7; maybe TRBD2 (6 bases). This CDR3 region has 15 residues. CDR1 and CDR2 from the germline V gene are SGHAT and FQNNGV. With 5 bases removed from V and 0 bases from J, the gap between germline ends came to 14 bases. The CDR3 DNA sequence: TGTGCCAGCAGCATAACCGGGAGTTACTCCTACGAGCAGTACTTC. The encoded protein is CASSITGSYSYEQYF.

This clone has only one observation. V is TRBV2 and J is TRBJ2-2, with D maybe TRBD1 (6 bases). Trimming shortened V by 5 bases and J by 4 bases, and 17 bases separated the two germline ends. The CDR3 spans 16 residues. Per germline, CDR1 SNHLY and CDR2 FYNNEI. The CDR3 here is CASSPQGMRVTGELFF. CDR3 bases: TGTGCCAGCAGTCCACAGGGTATGAGGGTCACCGGGGAGCTGTTTTTT.

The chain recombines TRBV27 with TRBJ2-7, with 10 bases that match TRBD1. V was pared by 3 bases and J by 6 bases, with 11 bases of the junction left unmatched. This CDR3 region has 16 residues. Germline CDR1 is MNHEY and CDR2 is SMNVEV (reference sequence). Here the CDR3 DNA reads TGTGCCAGCAGTTTCCTAGGACAGGGGGGCCTCGCCGAGCAGTACTTC. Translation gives CASSFLGQGGLAEQYF.

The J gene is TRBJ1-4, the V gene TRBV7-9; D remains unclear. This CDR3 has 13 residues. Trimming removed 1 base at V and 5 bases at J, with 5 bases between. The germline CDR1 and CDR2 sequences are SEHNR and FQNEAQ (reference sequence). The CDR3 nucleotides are TGTGCCAGCAGCTTAGAACAGAATGAAAAACTGTTTTTT. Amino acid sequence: CASSLEQNEKLFF.

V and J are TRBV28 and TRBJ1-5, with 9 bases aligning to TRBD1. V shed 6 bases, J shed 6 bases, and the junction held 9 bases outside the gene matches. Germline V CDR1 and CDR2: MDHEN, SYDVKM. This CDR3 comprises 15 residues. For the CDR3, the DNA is TGTGCCAGCAGAAAGTCGGGGACAGGGATTCAGCCCCAGCATTTT. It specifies CASRKSGTGIQPQHF.

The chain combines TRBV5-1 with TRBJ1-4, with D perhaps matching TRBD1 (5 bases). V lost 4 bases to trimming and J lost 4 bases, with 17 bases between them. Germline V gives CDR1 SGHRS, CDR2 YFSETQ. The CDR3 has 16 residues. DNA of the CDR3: TGCGCCAGCAGCCGACAGAACTTGGGGAATAATGAAAAACTGTTTTTT. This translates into CASSRQNLGNNEKLFF.

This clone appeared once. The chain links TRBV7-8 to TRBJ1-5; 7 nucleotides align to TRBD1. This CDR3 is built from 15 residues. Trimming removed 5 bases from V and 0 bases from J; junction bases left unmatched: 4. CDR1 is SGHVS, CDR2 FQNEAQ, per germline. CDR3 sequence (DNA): TGTGCCAGCAGCCCGAGGGGGCGTAGCAATCAGCCCCAGCATTTT. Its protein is CASSPRGRSNQPQHF.

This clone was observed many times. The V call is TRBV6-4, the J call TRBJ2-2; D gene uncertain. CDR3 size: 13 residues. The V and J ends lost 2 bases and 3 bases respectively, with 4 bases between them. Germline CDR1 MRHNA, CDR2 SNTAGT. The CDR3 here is CASSDRDTGELFF. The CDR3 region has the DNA TGTGCCAGCAGTGACAGGGACACCGGGGAGCTGTTTTTT.

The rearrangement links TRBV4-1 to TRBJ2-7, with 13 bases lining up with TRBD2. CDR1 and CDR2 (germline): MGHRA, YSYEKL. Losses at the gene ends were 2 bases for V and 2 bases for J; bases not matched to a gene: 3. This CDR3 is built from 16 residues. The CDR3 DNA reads TGCGCCAGCAGCCAACGAGGACTAGCGGGAGCCTACGAGCAGTACTTC. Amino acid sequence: CASSQRGLAGAYEQYF.

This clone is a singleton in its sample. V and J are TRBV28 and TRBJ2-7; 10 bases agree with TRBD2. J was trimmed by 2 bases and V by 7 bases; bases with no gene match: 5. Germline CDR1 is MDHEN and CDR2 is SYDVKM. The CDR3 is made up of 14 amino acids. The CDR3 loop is CASTLSGRAYEQYF. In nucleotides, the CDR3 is TGTGCCAGCACCTTGAGCGGGAGGGCCTACGAGCAGTACTTC.

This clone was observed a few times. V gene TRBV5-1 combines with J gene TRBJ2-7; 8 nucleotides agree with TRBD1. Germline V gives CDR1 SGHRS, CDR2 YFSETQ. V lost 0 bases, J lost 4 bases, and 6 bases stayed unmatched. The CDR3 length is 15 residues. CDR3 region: CASSLEPGGEYEQYF. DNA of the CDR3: TGCGCCAGCAGCTTGGAGCCAGGGGGCGAGTACGAGCAGTACTTC. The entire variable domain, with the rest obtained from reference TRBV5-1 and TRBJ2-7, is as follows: KAGVTQTPRYLIKTRGQQVTLSCSPISGHRSVSWYQQTPGQGLQFLFEYFSETQRNKGNFPGRFSGRQFSNSRSEMNVSTLELGDSALYLCASSLEPGGEYEQYFGPGTRLTVT.

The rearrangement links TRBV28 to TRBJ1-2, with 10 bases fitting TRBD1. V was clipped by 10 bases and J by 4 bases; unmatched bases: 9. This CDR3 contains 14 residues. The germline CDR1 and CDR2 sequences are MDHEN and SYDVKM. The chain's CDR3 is CATERTGGGYGYTF. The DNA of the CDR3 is TGTGCCACGGAGAGGACAGGGGGGGGCTATGGCTACACCTTC.

CDR3 loop: CASSSNSAGGPGEQYF. The CDR3 nucleotides read TGTGCCAGCAGCTCGAACTCGGCGGGAGGGCCTGGCGAGCAGTACTTC. This chain links TRBV11-1 with TRBJ2-7, with TRBD2 matching 9 bases. From germline, CDR1 is SGHAT and CDR2 FQDESV (reference sequence). The CDR3 length is 16 residues. With V trimmed by 4 bases and J by 6 bases, 13 bases remained unmatched.

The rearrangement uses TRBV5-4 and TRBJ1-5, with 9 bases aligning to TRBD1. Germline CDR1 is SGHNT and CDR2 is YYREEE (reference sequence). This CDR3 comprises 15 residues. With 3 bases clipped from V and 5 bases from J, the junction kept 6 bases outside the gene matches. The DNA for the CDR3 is TGTGCCAGCAGCTCCGGGACAGGGCTCCATCAGCCCCAGCATTTT. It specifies CASSSGTGLHQPQHF. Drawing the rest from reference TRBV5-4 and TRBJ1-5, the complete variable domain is ETGVTQSPTHLIKTRGQQVTLRCSSQSGHNTVSWYQQALGQGPQFIFQYYREEENGRGNFPPRFSGLQFPNYSSELNVNALELDDSALYLCASSSGTGLHQPQHFGDGTRLSIL.

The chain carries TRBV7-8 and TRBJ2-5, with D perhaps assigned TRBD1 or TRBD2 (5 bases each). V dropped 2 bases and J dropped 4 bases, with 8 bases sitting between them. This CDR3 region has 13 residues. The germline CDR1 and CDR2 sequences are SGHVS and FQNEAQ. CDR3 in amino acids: CASSLPGPETQYF. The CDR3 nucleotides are TGTGCCAGCAGCTTACCGGGGCCAGAGACCCAGTACTTC.